This entry is about one TCR beta chain. The sample comes from a study of siplizumab effects on memory and regulatory T cells. Libraries were prepared by immunoSEQ multiplex PCR; TCRdb keeps only in-frame clonotypes and omits some of them. Found here are 40,000 to 45,000 clones, 70% to 90% of them singletons; the top ten hold 0.25%. This receptor was taken from a human donor in good health. The material sequenced was naive CD4+ T cells sorted from blood.

The CDR3 nucleotides are TGTGCCAGCTCTGACAGGGGCGAAAAACTGTTTTTT. It codes for CASSDRGEKLFF. The genes are TRBV2 and TRBJ1-4, with TRBD1 matching 8 bases. The junction had 4 bases not matched to a gene; V was cut back by 8 bases and J by 8 bases. In germline, CDR1 is SNHLY, CDR2 FYNNEI. The CDR3 contains 12 residues.